The clone carrying this T cell receptor (beta chain) has just a few counts. Its specificity is not known. J gave up 4 bases and V 2 bases, and 7 bases lay outside the gene matches. The CDR3 covers 15 residues. Germline CDR1 SNHLY, CDR2 FYNNEI. The data stem from a study of cytomegalovirus exposure and HLA in healthy donors. Study findings and constraints: CMV antigen specificity was confirmed in vitro for a few CMV-associated chains.

Repertoires were generated with immunoSEQ multiplex PCR, while TCRdb's copy carries only in-frame clones and drops some. The sample has a few hundred thousand clones, 80% to 90% seen once. The TCR was taken from a young woman in good health and CMV-seronegative. The V gene is TRBV2, the J gene TRBJ1-2, with 7 bases aligning to TRBD1. The specimen was PBMCs. Written as DNA, the CDR3 is TGTGCCAGCAGTGAAAGGACAGGCAGGAGCTATGGCTACACCTTC. This codes for CASSERTGRSYGYTF.